This T cell receptor beta chain came from a study of vaccination effects on CD4 cells after COVID-19. Study-level information: After the second dose, samples were taken at median day 72. General observations from the study: No early post-infection timepoints were available in the study, which also included few convalescent patients.

In the case of this clone: What it recognizes is unknown.

The table came from immunoSEQ multiplex PCR; TCRdb's copy has only in-frame clones and leaves some out. The data show about 17,000 clones, over 60% seen once. Before sequencing took place, the ViraFEST assay used viral peptide pools to expand antigen-specific CD4+ T cells. The culture ran for around nine days, and then CD4+ T cells were isolated. Between March and December 2020, the person had a SARS-CoV-2 infection that PCR confirmed. Each participant was administered two doses of either the BNT162b2 or the mRNA-1273 vaccine. At days 3 and 7, half of the medium was exchanged for IL-2 medium. The TCR originated in a human donor who had a prior SARS-CoV-2 infection. Sequences were derived from CD4+ T cells from PBMCs cultured with SARS-CoV-2 spike peptides, sampled after COVID-19 vaccination.

Here the CDR3 DNA reads TGTGCCAGTAGTATTCGGCAGAGCTCTGGGGCCAACGTCCTGACTTTC. Translated, it gives CASSIRQSSGANVLTF. The rearrangement links TRBV19 to TRBJ2-6; no firm D call. V was shortened by 3 bases and J by 0 bases, with 9 bases between the two germline ends. CDR1 and CDR2 from the germline V gene are LNHDA and SQIVND (reference sequence). The CDR3 is 16 amino acids.